Following are 12 T cell receptor beta chains from one sample sequenced in a study of T cell responses to AZD1222 COVID-19 vaccine. Clones were sequenced by immunoSEQ multiplex PCR, and TCRdb holds only the in-frame ones, with some missing. The data show 75,000 to 100,000 clones, about 88% seen once. Sequences were derived from peripheral blood, sampled on day 0 of AZD1222 vaccination. The source is an adult in good health.

This clone occurred once. J is TRBJ1-5 and V is TRBV7-9, with D hard to call. V was pared by 2 bases and J by 4 bases, with 9 bases between. CDR1 is SEHNR, CDR2 FQNEAQ, per germline (reference sequence). The CDR3 covers 14 residues. CDR3 nucleotides: TGTGCCAGCAGCTTAACGGGAGAGAATCAGCCCCAGCATTTT. Translation gives CASSLTGENQPQHF. Complete variable domain (other parts from reference TRBV7-9 and TRBJ1-5): DTGVSQNPRHKITKRGQNVTFRCDPISEHNRLYWYRQTLGQGPEFLTYFQNEAQLEKSRLLSDRFSAERPKGSFSTLEIQRTEQGDSAMYLCASSLTGENQPQHFGDGTRLSIL.

The J gene is TRBJ1-5, the V gene TRBV3-1 (or the pseudogene TRBV3-2); D ambiguous. V lost 4 bases to trimming and J lost 0 bases, with 7 bases between them. Germline V gene data show CDR1 as LGHDT and CDR2 as YNNKEL (reference sequence). This CDR3 region has 14 residues. CDR3 protein: CASSPYDSNQPQHF. The CDR3 nucleotides are TGTGCCAGCAGCCCATACGATAGCAATCAGCCCCAGCATTTT.

The chain employs TRBV28 and TRBJ1-1; TRBD1 is a possible D gene (5 bases). Trimming pared 1 base from V and 11 bases from J, leaving 11 bases between. This CDR3 spans 12 amino acids. Germline V gene sequence: CDR1 MDHEN, CDR2 SYDVKM. This CDR3 is CASSLLSREAFF. The CDR3 bases are TGTGCCAGCAGTTTATTGAGCAGGGAGGCTTTCTTT.

V is TRBV30 and J is TRBJ1-5; no definite D call. The V gene lost 1 base and the J gene lost 2 bases, with 9 bases spanning the gap. Looked up from germline, CDR1 is GTSNPN and CDR2 is SVGIG (reference sequence). This CDR3 is built from 14 residues. CDR3 region: CAWSEAGGNQPQHF. The CDR3 nucleotides read TGTGCCTGGAGTGAGGCTGGCGGCAATCAGCCCCAGCATTTT.

The chain is built from TRBV7-6 and TRBJ1-3, with D perhaps matching TRBD1 (6 bases). CDR1 and CDR2 (germline): SGHVS, FNYEAQ. The CDR3 length is 15 residues. V lost 2 bases and J 5 bases, leaving 13 bases between the germline ends. The CDR3 sequence: CASSLRGAERNTIYF. The DNA of the CDR3 is TGTGCCAGCAGCTTAAGGGGGGCGGAAAGAAACACCATATATTTT.

The chain is built from TRBV5-6 and TRBJ2-5; 7 bases align to TRBD1. The CDR3 consists of 14 residues. V lost 0 bases and J lost 2; bases outside the gene matches: 1. The V gene's germline CDR1 is SGHDT and CDR2 YYEEEE. The CDR3 DNA reads TGTGCCAGCAGCTTGGGGGGACAGCAAGAGACCCAGTACTTC. It encodes CASSLGGQQETQYF.

V and J are TRBV12-3 or TRBV12-4 and TRBJ1-2; D gene unclear. The CDR3 spans 9 residues. Trimming shortened V by 9 bases and J by 6 bases, and 5 bases separated the two germline ends. The CDR3 spells CASVHGYTF. The CDR3 DNA reads as TGTGCCAGTGTTCATGGCTACACCTTC.

The V gene is TRBV6-5, the J gene TRBJ2-5; D may be TRBD2 (5 bases). CDR1 is MNHEY and CDR2 is SVGAGI in the germline V gene. V was pared by 5 bases and J by 1 base, with 8 bases between. CDR3 length: 13 amino acids. As DNA, the CDR3 is TGTGCCAGCAGTCCGCGGGCCCAAGAGACCCAGTACTTC. Encoded protein: CASSPRAQETQYF.

The chain links TRBV29-1 to TRBJ2-7; possibly TRBD1 for D (6 bases). This CDR3 has 12 amino acids. From germline, CDR1 is SQVTM and CDR2 ANQGSEA. Trimming stripped 7 bases from V and 3 bases from J, with 13 bases between. CDR3: CSASPDSYEQYF. CDR3 sequence (DNA): TGCAGCGCGAGCCCGGACAGCTACGAGCAGTACTTC.

This clone turned up a few times. J is TRBJ2-2 and V is TRBV5-1; unclear D gene. Germline CDR1 and CDR2: SGHRS and YFSETQ. The CDR3 length is 14 residues. V lost 6 bases to trimming and J lost 1 base, with 10 bases between them. CDR3 amino acids: CASNPTENTGELFF. The CDR3 bases are TGCGCCAGCAACCCAACAGAGAACACCGGGGAGCTGTTTTTT.

This clone was recorded once. The DNA of the CDR3 is TGCAGCGTTCGCGGGACGGGCGACACTGAAGCTTTCTTT. This sequence encodes CSVRGTGDTEAFF. The chain uses TRBV29-1 and TRBJ1-1, with D possibly matching TRBD1 (5 bases). The CDR3 length is 13 residues. V was shortened by 5 bases and J by 3 bases, with 13 bases between the two germline ends. Germline loops: CDR1 SQVTM, CDR2 ANQGSEA.

The chain recombines TRBV30 with TRBJ1-6; 8 nucleotides align to TRBD1. The CDR3 contains 17 residues. Germline-derived CDR1 and CDR2 are GTSNPN and SVGIG (reference sequence). With 1 base clipped from V and 10 bases from J, the junction kept 15 bases outside the gene matches. The CDR3 sequence is CAWSAGQGKLERSPLHF. CDR3 bases: TGTGCCTGGAGTGCCGGACAGGGCAAACTTGAGAGGTCACCCCTCCACTTT.